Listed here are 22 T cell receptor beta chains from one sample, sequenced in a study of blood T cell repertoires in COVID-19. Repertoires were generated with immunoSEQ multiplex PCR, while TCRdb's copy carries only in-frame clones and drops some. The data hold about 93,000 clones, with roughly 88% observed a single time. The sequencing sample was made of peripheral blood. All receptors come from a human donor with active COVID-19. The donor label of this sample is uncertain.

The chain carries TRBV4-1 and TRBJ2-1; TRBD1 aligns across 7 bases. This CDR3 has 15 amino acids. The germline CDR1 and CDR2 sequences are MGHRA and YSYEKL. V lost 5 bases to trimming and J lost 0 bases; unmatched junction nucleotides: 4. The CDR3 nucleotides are TGCGCCAGCAGCTGGGACAGTGGCTCCTACAATGAGCAGTTCTTC. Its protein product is CASSWDSGSYNEQFF.

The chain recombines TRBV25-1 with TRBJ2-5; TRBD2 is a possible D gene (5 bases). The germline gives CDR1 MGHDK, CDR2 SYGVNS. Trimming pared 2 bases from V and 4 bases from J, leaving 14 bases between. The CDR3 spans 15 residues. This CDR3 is CASSERRRRAETQYF. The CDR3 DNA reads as TGTGCCAGCAGTGAAAGAAGGAGGCGCGCAGAGACCCAGTACTTC.

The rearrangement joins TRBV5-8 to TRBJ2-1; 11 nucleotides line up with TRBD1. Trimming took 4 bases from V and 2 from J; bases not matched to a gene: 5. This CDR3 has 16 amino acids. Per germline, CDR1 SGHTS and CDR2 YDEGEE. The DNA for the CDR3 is TGTGCCAGCAGCATGGGACAGGGGGGTCCCTACAATGAGCAGTTCTTC. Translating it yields CASSMGQGGPYNEQFF.

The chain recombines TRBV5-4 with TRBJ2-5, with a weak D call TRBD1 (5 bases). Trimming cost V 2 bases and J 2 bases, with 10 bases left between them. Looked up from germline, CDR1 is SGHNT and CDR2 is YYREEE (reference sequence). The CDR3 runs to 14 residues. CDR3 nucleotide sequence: TGTGCCAGCAGCTTTAAGGCAGGGCAAGAGACCCAGTACTTC. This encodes CASSFKAGQETQYF.

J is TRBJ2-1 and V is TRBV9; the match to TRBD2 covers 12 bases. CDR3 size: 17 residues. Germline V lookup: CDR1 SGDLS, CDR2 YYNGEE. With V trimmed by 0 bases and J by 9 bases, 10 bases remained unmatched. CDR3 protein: CASSVVPSGGGYAEQFF. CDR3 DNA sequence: TGTGCCAGCAGCGTAGTCCCTAGCGGGGGGGGGTATGCTGAGCAGTTCTTC.

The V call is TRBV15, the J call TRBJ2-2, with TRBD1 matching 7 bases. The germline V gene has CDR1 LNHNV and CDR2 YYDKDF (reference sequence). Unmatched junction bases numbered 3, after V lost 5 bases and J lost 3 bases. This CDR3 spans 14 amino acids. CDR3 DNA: TGTGCCACCAGCTCCACAGGGGACACCGGGGAGCTGTTTTTT. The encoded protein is CATSSTGDTGELFF.

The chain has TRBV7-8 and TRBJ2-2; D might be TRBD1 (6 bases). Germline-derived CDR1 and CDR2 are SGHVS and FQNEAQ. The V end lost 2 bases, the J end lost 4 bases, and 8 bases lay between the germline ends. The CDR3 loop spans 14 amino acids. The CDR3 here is CASSLIGGTGELFF. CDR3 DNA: TGTGCCAGCAGCTTAATAGGGGGCACCGGGGAGCTGTTTTTT.

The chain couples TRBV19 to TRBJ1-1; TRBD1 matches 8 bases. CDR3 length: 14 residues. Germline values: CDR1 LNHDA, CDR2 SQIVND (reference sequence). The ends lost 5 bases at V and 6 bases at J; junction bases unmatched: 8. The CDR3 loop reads CASSVRQGRAEAFF. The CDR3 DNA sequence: TGTGCCAGTAGTGTTCGACAGGGGAGGGCTGAAGCTTTCTTT.

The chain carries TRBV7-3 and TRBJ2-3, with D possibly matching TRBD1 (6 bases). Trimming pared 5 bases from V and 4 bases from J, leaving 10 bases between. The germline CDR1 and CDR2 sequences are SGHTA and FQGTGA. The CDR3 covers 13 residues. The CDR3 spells CASSQQGPDTQYF. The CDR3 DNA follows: TGTGCCAGCAGCCAACAGGGCCCAGATACGCAGTATTTT.

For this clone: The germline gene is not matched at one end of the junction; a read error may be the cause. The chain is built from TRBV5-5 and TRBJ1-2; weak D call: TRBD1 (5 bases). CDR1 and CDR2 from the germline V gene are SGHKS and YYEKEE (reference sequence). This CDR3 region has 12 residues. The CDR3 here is CATSAGVGGHTF. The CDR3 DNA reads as TGTGCCACGTCTGCGGGGGTGGGTGGCCACACCTTC.

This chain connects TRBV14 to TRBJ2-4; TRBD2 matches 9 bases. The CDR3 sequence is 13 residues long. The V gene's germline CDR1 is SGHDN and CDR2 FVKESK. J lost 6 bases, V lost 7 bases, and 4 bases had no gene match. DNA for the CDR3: TGTGCCAGCACTAGCGGGGTAGGAAACATTCAGTACTTC. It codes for CASTSGVGNIQYF.

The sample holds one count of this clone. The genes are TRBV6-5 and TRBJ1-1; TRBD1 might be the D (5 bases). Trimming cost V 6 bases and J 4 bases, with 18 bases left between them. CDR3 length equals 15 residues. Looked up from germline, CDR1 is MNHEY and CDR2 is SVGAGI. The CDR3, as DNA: TGTGCCAGCAGCCGCGGCCCACAGGTGGGCACTGAAGCTTTCTTT. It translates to CASSRGPQVGTEAFF.

CDR3 sequence (DNA): TGTGCCAGCTATAGCCTACCCAGCAATCAGCCCCAGCATTTT. It yields the protein CASYSLPSNQPQHF. V gene TRBV2 combines with J gene TRBJ1-5; D uncertain. This CDR3 spans 14 amino acids. V dropped 8 bases and J dropped 1 base, with 12 bases sitting between them. Germline V gives CDR1 SNHLY, CDR2 FYNNEI.

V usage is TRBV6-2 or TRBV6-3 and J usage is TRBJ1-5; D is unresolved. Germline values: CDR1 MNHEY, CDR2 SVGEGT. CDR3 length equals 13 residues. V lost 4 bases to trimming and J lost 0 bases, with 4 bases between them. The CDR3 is CASSSHSNQPQHF. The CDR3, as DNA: TGTGCCAGCAGTTCACATAGCAATCAGCCCCAGCATTTT.

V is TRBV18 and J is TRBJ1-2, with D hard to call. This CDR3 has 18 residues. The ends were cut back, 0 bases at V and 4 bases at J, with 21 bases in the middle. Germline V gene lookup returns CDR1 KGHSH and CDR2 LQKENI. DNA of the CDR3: TGTGCCAGCTCACCACCGCAGACGGGTCCGGATTCCTCCTATGGCTACACCTTC. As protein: CASSPPQTGPDSSYGYTF.

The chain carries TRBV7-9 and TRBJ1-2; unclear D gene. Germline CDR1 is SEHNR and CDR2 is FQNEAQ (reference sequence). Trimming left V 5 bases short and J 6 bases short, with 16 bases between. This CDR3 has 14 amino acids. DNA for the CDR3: TGTGCCAGCAGCGGCGATCGGGGTAGAGATGGCTACACCTTC. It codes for CASSGDRGRDGYTF.

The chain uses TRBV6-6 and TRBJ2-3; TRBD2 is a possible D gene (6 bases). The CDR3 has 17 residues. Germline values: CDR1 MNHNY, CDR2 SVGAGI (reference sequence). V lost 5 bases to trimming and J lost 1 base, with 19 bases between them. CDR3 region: CASSPLPSGLGTDTQYF. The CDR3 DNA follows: TGTGCCAGCAGTCCCCTCCCCAGCGGGTTAGGCACAGATACGCAGTATTTT.

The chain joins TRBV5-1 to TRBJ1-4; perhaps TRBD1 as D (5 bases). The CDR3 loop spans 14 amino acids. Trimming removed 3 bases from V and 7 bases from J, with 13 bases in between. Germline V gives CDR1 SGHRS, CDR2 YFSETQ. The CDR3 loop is CASSSRPGGEKLFF. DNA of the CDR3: TGCGCCAGCAGCTCAAGACCGGGGGGTGAAAAACTGTTTTTT.

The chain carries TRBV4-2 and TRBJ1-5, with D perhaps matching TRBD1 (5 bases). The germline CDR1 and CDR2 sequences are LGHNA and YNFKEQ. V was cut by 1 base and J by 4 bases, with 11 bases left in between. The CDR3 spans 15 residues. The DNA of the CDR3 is TGTGCCAGCAGCCAAGGGACAAGTTTTAATCAGCCCCAGCATTTT. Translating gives CASSQGTSFNQPQHF.

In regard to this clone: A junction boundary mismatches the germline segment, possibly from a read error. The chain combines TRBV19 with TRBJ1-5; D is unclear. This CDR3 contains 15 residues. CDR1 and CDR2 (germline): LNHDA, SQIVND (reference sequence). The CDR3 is CAGSMSLGEGQPQHF. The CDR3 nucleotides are TGTGCCGGTAGTATGAGTCTTGGAGAGGGTCAGCCCCAGCATTTT.

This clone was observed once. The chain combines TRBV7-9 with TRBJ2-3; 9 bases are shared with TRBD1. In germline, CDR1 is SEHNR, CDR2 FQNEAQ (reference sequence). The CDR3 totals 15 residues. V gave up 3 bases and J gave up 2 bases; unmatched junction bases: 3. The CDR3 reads CASSLGQGYTDTQYF. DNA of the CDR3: TGTGCCAGCAGCTTGGGACAGGGATACACAGATACGCAGTATTTT.

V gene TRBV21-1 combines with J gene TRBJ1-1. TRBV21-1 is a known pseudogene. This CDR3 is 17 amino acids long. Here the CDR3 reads CASQPAVEDTVNTEAFF. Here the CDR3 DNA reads TGTGCCAGCCAACCAGCGGTTGAAGATACAGTGAACACTGAAGCTTTCTTT.